This T cell receptor (beta chain) comes out of a study of Ad26.COV2.S vaccination and SARS-CoV-2 variants. Repertoires were generated with immunoSEQ multiplex PCR, while TCRdb's copy carries only in-frame clones and drops some. The table lists 300,000 to 400,000 clones, 92% of them singletons, with under 4% in the top ten. Trimming shortened V by 0 bases and J by 1 base, and 7 bases separated the two germline ends. Germline loops: CDR1 SGHNT, CDR2 YYREEE (reference sequence). CDR3 length: 14 amino acids. This specimen consisted of peripheral blood, obtained after recovery from COVID-19. The source is a human donor who had recovered from COVID-19. This chain uses TRBV5-4 with TRBJ1-1; D gene ambiguous. As DNA, the CDR3 is TGTGCCAGCAGCTTGGAAGTGTGGAACACTGAAGCTTTCTTT. This encodes CASSLEVWNTEAFF.